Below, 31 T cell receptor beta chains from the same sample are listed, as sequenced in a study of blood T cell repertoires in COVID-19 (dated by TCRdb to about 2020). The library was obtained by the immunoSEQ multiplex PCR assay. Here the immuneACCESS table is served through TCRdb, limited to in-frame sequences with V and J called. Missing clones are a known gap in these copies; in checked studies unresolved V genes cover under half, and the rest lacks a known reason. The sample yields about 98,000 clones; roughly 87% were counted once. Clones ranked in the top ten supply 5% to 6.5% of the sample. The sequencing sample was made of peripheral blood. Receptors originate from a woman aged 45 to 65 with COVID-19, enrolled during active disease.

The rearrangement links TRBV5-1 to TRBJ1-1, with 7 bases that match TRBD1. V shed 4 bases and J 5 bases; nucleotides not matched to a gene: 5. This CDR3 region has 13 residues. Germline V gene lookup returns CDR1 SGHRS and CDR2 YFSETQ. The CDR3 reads CASSARGWTEAFF. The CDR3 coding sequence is TGCGCCAGCAGCGCCAGGGGGTGGACTGAAGCTTTCTTT.

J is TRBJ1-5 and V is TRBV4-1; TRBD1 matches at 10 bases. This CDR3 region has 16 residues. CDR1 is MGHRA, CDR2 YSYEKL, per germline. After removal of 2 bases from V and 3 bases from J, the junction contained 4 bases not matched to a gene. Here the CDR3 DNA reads TGCGCCAGCAGCCAACCGACAGGGGGCAACAATCAGCCCCAGCATTTT. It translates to CASSQPTGGNNQPQHF.

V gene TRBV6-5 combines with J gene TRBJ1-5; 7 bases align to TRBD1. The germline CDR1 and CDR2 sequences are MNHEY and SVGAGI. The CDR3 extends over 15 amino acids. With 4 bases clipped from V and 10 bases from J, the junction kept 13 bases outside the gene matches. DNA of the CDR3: TGTGCCAGCAGTTTACACTATCAGGACAGGTCACCCCAGCATTTT. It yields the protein CASSLHYQDRSPQHF.

CDR3 amino acids: CASSIIALAKNIQYF. The CDR3 coding sequence is TGTGCCAGTAGTATCATAGCCTTAGCCAAAAACATTCAGTACTTC. The J gene is TRBJ2-4, the V gene TRBV19; D not certain. The germline V gene has CDR1 LNHDA and CDR2 SQIVND (reference sequence). V was clipped by 3 bases and J by 0 bases, with 9 bases between them. The CDR3 runs to 15 residues.

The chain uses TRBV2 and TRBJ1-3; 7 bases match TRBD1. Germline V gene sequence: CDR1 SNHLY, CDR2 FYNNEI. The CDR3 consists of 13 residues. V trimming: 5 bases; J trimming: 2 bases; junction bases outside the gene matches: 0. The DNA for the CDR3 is TGTGCCAGCAGTACAGGGGCTGGAAACACCATATATTTT. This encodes CASSTGAGNTIYF.

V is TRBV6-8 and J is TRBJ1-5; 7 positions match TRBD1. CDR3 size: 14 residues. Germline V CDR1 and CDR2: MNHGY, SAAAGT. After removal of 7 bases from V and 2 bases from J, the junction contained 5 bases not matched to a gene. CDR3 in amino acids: CASTQGQRNQPQHF. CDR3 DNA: TGTGCCAGCACCCAGGGACAGCGCAATCAGCCCCAGCATTTT.

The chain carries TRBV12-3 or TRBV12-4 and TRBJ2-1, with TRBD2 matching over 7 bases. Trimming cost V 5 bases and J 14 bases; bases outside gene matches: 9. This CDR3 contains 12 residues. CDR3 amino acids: CASSDGGSCKFF. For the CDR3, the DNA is TGTGCCAGCAGTGACGGGGGGTCTTGTAAGTTCTTC.

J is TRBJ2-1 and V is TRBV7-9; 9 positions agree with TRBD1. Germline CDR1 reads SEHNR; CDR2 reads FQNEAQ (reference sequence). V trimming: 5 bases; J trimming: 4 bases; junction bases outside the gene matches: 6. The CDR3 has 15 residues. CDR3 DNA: TGTGCCAGCAGCAGACAGGGGGGAGCGTACAATGAGCAGTTCTTC. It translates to CASSRQGGAYNEQFF.

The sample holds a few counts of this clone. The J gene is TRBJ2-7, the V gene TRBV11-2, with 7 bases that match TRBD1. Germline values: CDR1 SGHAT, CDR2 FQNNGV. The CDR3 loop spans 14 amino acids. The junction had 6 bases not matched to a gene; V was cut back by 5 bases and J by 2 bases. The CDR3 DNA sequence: TGTGCCAGCAGCGGGGGACAGAGAGCCTACGAGCAGTACTTC. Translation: CASSGGQRAYEQYF.

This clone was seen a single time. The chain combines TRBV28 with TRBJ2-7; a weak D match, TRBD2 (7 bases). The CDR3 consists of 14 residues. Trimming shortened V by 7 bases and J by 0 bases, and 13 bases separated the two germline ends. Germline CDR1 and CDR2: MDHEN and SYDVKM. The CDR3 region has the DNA TGTGCCAGCACGGGGGGCCTCAGCTCCTACGAGCAGTACTTC. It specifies CASTGGLSSYEQYF.

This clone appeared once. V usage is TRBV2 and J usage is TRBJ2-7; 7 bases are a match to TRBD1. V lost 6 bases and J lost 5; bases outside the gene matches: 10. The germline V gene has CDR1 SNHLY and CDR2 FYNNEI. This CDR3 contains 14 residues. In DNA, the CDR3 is TGTGCCAGCAGAACAATGACAGGGCTCAACGAGCAGTACTTC. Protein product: CASRTMTGLNEQYF.

CDR3 nucleotides: TGTGCCAGCAGTTCGAATAGGCGGTTGTACACTGAAGCTTTCTTT. Amino acids: CASSSNRRLYTEAFF. The rearrangement joins TRBV28 to TRBJ1-1; D gene uncertain. The ends were cut back, 4 bases at V and 3 bases at J, with 15 bases in the middle. Germline V gives CDR1 MDHEN, CDR2 SYDVKM. This CDR3 is built from 15 residues.

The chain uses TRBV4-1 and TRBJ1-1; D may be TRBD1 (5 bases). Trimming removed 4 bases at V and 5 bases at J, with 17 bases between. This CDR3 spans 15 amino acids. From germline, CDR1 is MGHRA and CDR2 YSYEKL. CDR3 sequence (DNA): TGCGCCAGCAGCCCTGACCGAACCCAGGGAACTGAAGCTTTCTTT. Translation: CASSPDRTQGTEAFF.

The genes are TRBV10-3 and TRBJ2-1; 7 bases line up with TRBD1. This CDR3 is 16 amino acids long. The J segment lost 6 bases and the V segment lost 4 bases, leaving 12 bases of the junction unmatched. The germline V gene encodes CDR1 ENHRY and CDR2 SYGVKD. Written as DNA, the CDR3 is TGTGCCATCAGTGGCCGAATTCCGGACAGGACCAATGAGCAGTTCTTC. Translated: CAISGRIPDRTNEQFF.

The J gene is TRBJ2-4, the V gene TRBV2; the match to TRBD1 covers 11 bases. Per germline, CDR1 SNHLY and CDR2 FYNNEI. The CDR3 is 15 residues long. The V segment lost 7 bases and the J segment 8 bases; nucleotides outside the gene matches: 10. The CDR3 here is CASTGTGGSMDIQYF. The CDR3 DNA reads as TGTGCCAGCACCGGGACAGGGGGTTCAATGGACATTCAGTACTTC.

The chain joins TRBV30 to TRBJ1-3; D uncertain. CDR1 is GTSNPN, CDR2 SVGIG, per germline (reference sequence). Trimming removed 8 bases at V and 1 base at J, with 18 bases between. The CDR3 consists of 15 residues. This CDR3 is CALSRGDSSGNTIYF. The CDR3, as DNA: TGTGCCCTGAGTCGGGGAGACTCTTCTGGAAACACCATATATTTT.

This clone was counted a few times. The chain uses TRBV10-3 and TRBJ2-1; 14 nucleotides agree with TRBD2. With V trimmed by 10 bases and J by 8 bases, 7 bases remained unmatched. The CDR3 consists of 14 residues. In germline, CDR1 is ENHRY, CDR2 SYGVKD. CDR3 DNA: TGTGCCACGGGGACTAGCGGGGGTATCGATGAGCAGTTCTTC. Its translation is CATGTSGGIDEQFF.

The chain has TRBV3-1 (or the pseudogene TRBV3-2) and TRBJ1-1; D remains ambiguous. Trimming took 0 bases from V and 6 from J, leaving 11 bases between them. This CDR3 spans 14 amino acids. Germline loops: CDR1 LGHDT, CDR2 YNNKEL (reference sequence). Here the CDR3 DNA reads TGTGCCAGCAGCCAAGAACCCAGACAACCTGAAGCTTTCTTT. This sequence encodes CASSQEPRQPEAFF.

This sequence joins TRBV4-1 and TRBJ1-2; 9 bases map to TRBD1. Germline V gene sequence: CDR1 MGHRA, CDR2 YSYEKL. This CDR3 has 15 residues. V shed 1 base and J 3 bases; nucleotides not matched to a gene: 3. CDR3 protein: CASSQAQGAHYGYTF. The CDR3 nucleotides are TGCGCCAGCAGCCAAGCACAGGGGGCACACTATGGCTACACCTTC.

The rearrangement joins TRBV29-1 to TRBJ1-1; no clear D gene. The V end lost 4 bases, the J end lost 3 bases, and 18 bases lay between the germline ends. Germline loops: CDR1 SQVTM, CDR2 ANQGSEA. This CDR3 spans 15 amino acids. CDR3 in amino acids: CSVGPPSGSYTEAFF. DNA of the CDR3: TGCAGCGTTGGCCCACCCAGCGGGTCTTACACTGAAGCTTTCTTT.

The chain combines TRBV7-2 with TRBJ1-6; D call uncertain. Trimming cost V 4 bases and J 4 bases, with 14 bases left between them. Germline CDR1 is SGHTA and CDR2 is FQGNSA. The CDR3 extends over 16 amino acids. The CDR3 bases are TGTGCCAGCAGCTCAACGCGGCGATTATATAATTCACCCCTCCACTTT. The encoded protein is CASSSTRRLYNSPLHF.

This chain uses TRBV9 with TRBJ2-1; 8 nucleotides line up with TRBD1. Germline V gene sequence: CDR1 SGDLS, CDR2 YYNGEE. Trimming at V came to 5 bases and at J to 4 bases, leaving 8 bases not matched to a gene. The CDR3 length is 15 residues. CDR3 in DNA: TGTGCCAGCAGGCCCGGACAGGGTACTTACAATGAGCAGTTCTTC. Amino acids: CASRPGQGTYNEQFF.

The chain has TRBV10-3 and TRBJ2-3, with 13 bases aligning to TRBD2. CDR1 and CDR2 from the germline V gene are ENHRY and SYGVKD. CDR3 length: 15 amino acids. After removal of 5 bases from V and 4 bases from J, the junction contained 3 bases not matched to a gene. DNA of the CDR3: TGTGCCATCAGTCCTACTAGCGGGGGGGCAGATACGCAGTATTTT. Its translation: CAISPTSGGADTQYF.

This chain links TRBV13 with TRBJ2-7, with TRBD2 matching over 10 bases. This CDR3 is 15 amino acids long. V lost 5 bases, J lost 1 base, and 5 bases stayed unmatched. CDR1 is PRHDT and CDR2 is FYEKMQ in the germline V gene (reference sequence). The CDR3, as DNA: TGTGCCAGCAGCCATTCTAGCGGGGGATCCTACGAGCAGTACTTC. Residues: CASSHSSGGSYEQYF.

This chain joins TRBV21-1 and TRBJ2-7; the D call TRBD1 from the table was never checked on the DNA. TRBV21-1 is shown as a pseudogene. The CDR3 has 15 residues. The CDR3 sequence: CASSKIRPSSYEQYF. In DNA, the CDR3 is TGTGCCAGCAGCAAAATTCGTCCCAGCTCCTACGAGCAGTACTTC.

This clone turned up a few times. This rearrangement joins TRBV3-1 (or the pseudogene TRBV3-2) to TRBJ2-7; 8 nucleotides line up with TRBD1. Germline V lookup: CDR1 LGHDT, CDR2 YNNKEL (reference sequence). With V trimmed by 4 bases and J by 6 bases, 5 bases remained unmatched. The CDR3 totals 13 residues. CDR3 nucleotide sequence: TGTGCCAGCAGCCCCGGACAGGGTGTCGAGCAGTACTTC. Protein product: CASSPGQGVEQYF.

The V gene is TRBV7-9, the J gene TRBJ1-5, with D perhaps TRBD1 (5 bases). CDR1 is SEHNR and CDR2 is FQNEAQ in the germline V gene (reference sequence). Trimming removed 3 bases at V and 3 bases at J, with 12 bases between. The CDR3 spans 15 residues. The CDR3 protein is CASSLGGAFNQPQHF. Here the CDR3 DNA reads TGTGCCAGCAGCTTGGGGGGAGCCTTCAATCAGCCCCAGCATTTT.

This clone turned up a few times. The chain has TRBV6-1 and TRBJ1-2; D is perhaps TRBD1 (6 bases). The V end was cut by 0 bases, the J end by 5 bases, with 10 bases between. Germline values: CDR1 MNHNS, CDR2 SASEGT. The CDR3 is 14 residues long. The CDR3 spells CASSEAGTIYGYTF. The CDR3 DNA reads TGTGCCAGCAGTGAAGCCGGGACAATTTATGGCTACACCTTC.

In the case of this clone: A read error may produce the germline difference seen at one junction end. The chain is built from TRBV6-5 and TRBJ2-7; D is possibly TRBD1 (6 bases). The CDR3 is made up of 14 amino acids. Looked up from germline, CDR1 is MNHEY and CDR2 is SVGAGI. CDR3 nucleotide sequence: TGTGCCAGCAGTCCCTGGACAGCCCTCTACGGGCAGTACTTC. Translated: CASSPWTALYGQYF.

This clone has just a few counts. CDR3: CASSPKGGRYTQYF. The CDR3 DNA sequence: TGCGCCAGCAGCCCCAAAGGAGGTCGATATACGCAGTATTTT. This chain uses TRBV10-2 with TRBJ2-3; TRBD2 is a possible D gene (5 bases). V lost 6 bases to trimming and J lost 7 bases, with 17 bases between them. The CDR3 loop spans 14 amino acids. In germline, CDR1 is WSHSY, CDR2 SAAADI.

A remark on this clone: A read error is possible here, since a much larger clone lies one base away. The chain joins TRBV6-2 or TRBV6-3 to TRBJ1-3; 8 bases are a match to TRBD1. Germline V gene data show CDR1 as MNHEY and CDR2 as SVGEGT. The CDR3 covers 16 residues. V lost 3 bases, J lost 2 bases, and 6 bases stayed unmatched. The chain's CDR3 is CASSYVDREPGNTIYF. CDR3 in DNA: TGTGCCAGCAGTTATGTGGACAGGGAGCCTGGAAACACCATATATTTT.